The 7 T cell receptor beta chains listed next were all sequenced from one sample in a study of shared clonotypes between healthy human individuals. Sequencing was performed with immunoSEQ multiplex PCR; in TCRdb, only in-frame clones are kept and a portion is missing. The sample records hundreds of thousands of clones, about three quarters being singletons. Sequencing was performed on memory CD4+ T cells sorted from blood. Subset specified: CD45RA-negative fraction. Receptors originate from a woman in her 30s in good health.

This clone occurred many times. The chain recombines TRBV14 with TRBJ2-1; D unresolved. CDR3 length equals 12 residues. V was shortened by 1 base and J by 15 bases, with 13 bases between the two germline ends. In germline, CDR1 is SGHDN, CDR2 FVKESK. CDR3 protein: CASSQVDATAFF. CDR3 nucleotide sequence: TGTGCCAGCAGCCAAGTTGACGCGACGGCGTTCTTC.

The rearrangement joins TRBV11-2 to TRBJ2-5; the D gene is possibly TRBD2 (6 bases). Between the trimmed V and J ends, which lost 5 bases and 4 bases, there was a span of 17 bases. CDR1 is SGHAT, CDR2 FQNNGV, per germline. The CDR3 covers 15 residues. CDR3 sequence (DNA): TGTGCCAGCAGCATAAGTAGCGGAAGCGGAGAGACCCAGTACTTC. Translation: CASSISSGSGETQYF.

V is TRBV28 and J is TRBJ2-7, with TRBD1 matching over 7 bases. This CDR3 is built from 15 residues. V trimming: 5 bases; J trimming: 1 base; junction bases outside the gene matches: 8. Germline assignment: CDR1 MDHEN and CDR2 SYDVKM. The CDR3 coding sequence is TGTGCCAGCAGTGTACAGGGGACCCTATCCTACGAGCAGTACTTC. It yields the protein CASSVQGTLSYEQYF.

This clone has more than one count but fewer than ten. The gene calls are TRBV19 and TRBJ2-5, with a possible D match to TRBD1 (6 bases). The V end lost 3 bases, the J end lost 5 bases, and 25 bases lay between the germline ends. CDR3 size: 18 residues. Germline V CDR1 and CDR2: LNHDA, SQIVND (reference sequence). The CDR3, as DNA: TGTGCCAGTAGTATTGAGGTCCCCACAGGGCTGGCTACGGAGACCCAGTACTTC. Amino acids: CASSIEVPTGLATETQYF.

The rearrangement uses TRBV5-1 and TRBJ1-3; D is ambiguous. The V gene's germline CDR1 is SGHRS and CDR2 YFSETQ. The CDR3 sequence is 12 residues long. V was shortened by 4 bases and J by 0 bases, with 2 bases between the two germline ends. The CDR3 spells CASSVSGNTIYF. The CDR3 DNA follows: TGCGCCAGCAGCGTCTCTGGAAACACCATATATTTT.

The chain is built from TRBV19 and TRBJ2-2, with TRBD2 matching 8 bases. The CDR3 is made up of 17 amino acids. Germline CDR1 and CDR2: LNHDA and SQIVND (reference sequence). V gave up 3 bases and J gave up 0 bases; unmatched junction bases: 6. CDR3 region: CASSILLGLANTGELFF. CDR3 bases: TGTGCCAGTAGTATCCTTTTGGGACTAGCGAACACCGGGGAGCTGTTTTTT.

This clone has only a few counts. The chain has TRBV6-1 and TRBJ2-5; D might be TRBD2 (7 bases). V shed 5 bases and J shed 1 base, with 17 bases lying between them. Germline lookup yields CDR1 MNHNS and CDR2 SASEGT. The length of the CDR3 is 16 residues. DNA of the CDR3: TGTGCCAGCAGTAAAGGTTGGGCGGGGGCCCAAGAGACCCAGTACTTC. Residues: CASSKGWAGAQETQYF.